This section outlines one T cell receptor (beta chain) sequence together with its context. The ends lost 5 bases at V and 1 base at J; junction bases unmatched: 5. The CDR3 has 15 amino acids. Data came from immunoSEQ multiplex PCR; TCRdb stores just in-frame clones and leaves some out. The repertoire consists of approximately 38,000 clones, with 65% to 90% occurring once and the leading ten covering approximately 1.5%. Sample treatment: preoperative locoregional IRX-2 cytokine immunotherapy. Samples came from a phase Ib trial of preoperative locoregional IRX-2 cytokine immunotherapy. This specimen belongs to a study of preoperative IRX-2 immunotherapy in early breast cancer.

The V gene is TRBV7-1, the J gene TRBJ2-1; 7 bases are shared with TRBD1. TRBV7-1 is an ORF for which the function is uncertain. This specimen consisted of lymph node tissue, obtained after IRX-2 immunotherapy. The receptor comes from a human donor with breast cancer. CDR3 sequence reads: CASSQQGNSYNEQFF. The CDR3 region has the DNA TGTGCCAGCAGCCAACAGGGGAATTCCTACAATGAGCAGTTCTTC.